This entry concerns a single TCR beta chain. In the authors' workflow: Amplifying reference gene primers gave estimates of nucleated cell counts. The method was immunoSEQ multiplex PCR; TCRdb's version includes in-frame clones alone and lacks a portion of them. The V and J calls and clone size were taken over from that table, and D and trimming were inferred from the DNA. This table holds a few hundred thousand clones, around 89% found once. This entry is derived from a study of blood T cell repertoires in COVID-19. Study overall: Nucleic acid was either cDNA or gDNA, and it came from T cells, B-cell-depleted T cells, or PBMCs.

The TCR comes from a man aged 18 to 30 who had recovered from COVID-19. The source material was peripheral blood.

In DNA form, the CDR3 reads TGTGCCAGCAACGGGAACCTCGGGGGGGCCAACGTCCTGACTTTC. Protein product: CASNGNLGGANVLTF. The chain uses TRBV6-1 and TRBJ2-6; TRBD2 is a possible D gene (5 bases). The CDR3 sequence is 15 residues long. Trimming shortened V by 7 bases and J by 4 bases, and 14 bases separated the two germline ends. Germline V lookup: CDR1 MNHNS, CDR2 SASEGT.